Listed below are T cell receptor beta chains from one sample, sequenced in a study of blood T cells in healthy people across ages. TCRdb recomputed calls from the 5' RACE reads with MiXCR, one row per CDR3 protein. The table lists over a million distinct CDR3 sequences, 40% to 50% of them singletons, with approximately 7.9% in the top ten. Sequencing used blood. The receptors derive from a young woman in good health. Both conserved end residues are trimmed from each CDR3. The order of the fields is J gene, V gene, CDR3 length, D gene, CDR3 protein. A D gene is named only where the DNA matches it firmly.

J: NA; V: TRBV2; length: 12; D: NA; CDR3: ASSEQDYVYEQY
J: TRBJ1-1; V: TRBV29-1; length: 12; D: NA; CDR3: SVGFGVVNTEAF
J: TRBJ2-2; V: TRBV19; length: 15; D: NA; CDR3: ASSANSRLSNTGELF
J: TRBJ1-1; V: TRBV20-1; length: 12; D: NA; CDR3: SAPEVRSNTEAF
J: TRBJ2-1; V: TRBV10-3; length: 12; D: NA; CDR3: AIRGVTGTYEQF
J: TRBJ2-4; V: TRBV3-1; length: 14; D: TRBD1; CDR3: ASSRYWGTGENIQY
J: TRBJ1-1; V: TRBV27; length: 12; D: NA; CDR3: ASSPGTPNTEAF
J: TRBJ2-3; V: TRBV5-6; length: 12; D: NA; CDR3: ASSLERAPDTQY
J: TRBJ2-7; V: TRBV20-1; length: 14; D: TRBD1; CDR3: SARDQGARKSYEQY
J: NA; V: TRBV20-1; length: 12; D: TRBD2; CDR3: SAHLAASYNEQY
J: TRBJ1-1; V: TRBV5-1; length: 12; D: NA; CDR3: ASSDEHFNTEAF
J: TRBJ2-1; V: TRBV5-1; length: 15; D: TRBD2; CDR3: ASSFTGTSGGANEQF
J: TRBJ1-2; V: TRBV15; length: 13; D: NA; CDR3: ATSRVERREYGYT
J: TRBJ1-2; V: TRBV5-1; length: 15; D: TRBD1; CDR3: ASSSHNSRGRGYGYT
J: TRBJ1-2; V: TRBV5-5; length: 14; D: NA; CDR3: ASSSTRGAPNYGYT
J: TRBJ2-7; V: TRBV25-1; length: 13; D: NA; CDR3: ASSEPSENSYEQY
J: NA; V: TRBV6-6; length: 12; D: TRBD2; CDR3: ASSRGLEGYEQY
J: TRBJ2-3; V: TRBV5-1; length: 19; D: TRBD2; CDR3: ASRFSLSSGTSGSWTDTQY
J: TRBJ2-3; V: TRBV7-2; length: 14; D: TRBD2; CDR3: ASSSGLAGEADTQY
J: TRBJ2-7; V: TRBV19; length: 12; D: TRBD1; CDR3: ASSMLGQSYEQY
J: TRBJ2-3; V: TRBV24-1; length: 13; D: NA; CDR3: ATSAQWGLADTQY
J: TRBJ2-7; V: TRBV5-5; length: 13; D: TRBD1; CDR3: ASSLLQGAIYEQY
J: TRBJ2-7; V: TRBV27; length: 13; D: NA; CDR3: ASSSSRGTHWEQY
J: TRBJ2-7; V: TRBV10-2; length: 12; D: NA; CDR3: ATGVDPDLYEQY
J: TRBJ1-2; V: TRBV29-1; length: 11; D: TRBD1; CDR3: SVVETGGRGYT
J: TRBJ2-1; V: TRBV15; length: 15; D: NA; CDR3: ATSRGGGIGSYNEQF
J: TRBJ2-7; V: TRBV4-2; length: 16; D: NA; CDR3: ASSQESAAVPSTYEQY